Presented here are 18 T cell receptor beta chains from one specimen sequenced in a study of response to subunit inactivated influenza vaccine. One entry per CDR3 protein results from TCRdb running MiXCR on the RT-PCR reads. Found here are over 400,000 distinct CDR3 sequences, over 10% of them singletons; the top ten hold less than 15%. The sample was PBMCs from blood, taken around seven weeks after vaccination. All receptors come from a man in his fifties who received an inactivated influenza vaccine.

Written as DNA, the CDR3 is TGTGCCATCAGTCGGCGTAGCACAGATACGCAGTATTTT. It yields the protein CAISRRSTDTQYF. The rearrangement joins TRBV10-3 to TRBJ2-3, with D uncertain. The CDR3 contains 13 residues. Per the germline V gene, CDR1 is ENHRY and CDR2 is SYGVKD. V was clipped by 5 bases and J by 0 bases, with 6 bases between them.

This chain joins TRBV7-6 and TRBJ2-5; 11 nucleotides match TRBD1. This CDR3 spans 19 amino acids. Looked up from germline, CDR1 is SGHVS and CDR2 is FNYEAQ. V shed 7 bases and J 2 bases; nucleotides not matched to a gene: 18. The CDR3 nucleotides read TGTGCCAGCACCCGCCTCGGACAGGGGGCATTTAGACGACAAGAGACCCAGTACTTC. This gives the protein CASTRLGQGAFRRQETQYF.

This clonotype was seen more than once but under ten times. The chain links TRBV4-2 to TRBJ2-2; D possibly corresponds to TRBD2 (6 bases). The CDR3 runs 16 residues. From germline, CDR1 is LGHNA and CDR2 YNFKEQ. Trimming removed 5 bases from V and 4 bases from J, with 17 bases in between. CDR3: CASSWWPGESTGELFF. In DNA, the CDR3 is TGTGCCAGCAGCTGGTGGCCGGGGGAGAGCACCGGGGAGCTGTTTTTT.

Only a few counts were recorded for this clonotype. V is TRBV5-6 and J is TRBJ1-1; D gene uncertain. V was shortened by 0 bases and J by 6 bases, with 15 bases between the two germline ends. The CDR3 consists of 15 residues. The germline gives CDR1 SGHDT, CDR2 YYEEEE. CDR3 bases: TGTGCCAGCAGCTTGGAAGTAAGGCAAATGCCTGAAGCTTTCTTT. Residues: CASSLEVRQMPEAFF.

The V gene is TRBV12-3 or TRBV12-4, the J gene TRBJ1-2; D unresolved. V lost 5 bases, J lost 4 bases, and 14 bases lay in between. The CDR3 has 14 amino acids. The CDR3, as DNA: TGTGCCAGCAGTCCCAGTTCAGGTCCCTATGGCTACACCTTC. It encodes CASSPSSGPYGYTF.

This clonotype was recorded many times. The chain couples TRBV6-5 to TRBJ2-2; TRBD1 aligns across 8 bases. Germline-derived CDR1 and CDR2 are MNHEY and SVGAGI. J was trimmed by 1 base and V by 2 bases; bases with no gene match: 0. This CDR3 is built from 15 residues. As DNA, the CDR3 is TGTGCCAGCAGTTACGGGACAGGGAACACCGGGGAGCTGTTTTTT. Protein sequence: CASSYGTGNTGELFF.

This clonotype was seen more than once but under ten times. Here the CDR3 DNA reads TGTGCCAGTAGCCCTTCCGGGACAGGGACGTACGAGCAGTACTTC. This encodes CASSPSGTGTYEQYF. The V call is TRBV19, the J call TRBJ2-7; 9 positions match TRBD1. Germline assignment: CDR1 LNHDA and CDR2 SQIVND (reference sequence). The CDR3 extends over 15 amino acids. With V trimmed by 6 bases and J by 4 bases, 10 bases remained unmatched.

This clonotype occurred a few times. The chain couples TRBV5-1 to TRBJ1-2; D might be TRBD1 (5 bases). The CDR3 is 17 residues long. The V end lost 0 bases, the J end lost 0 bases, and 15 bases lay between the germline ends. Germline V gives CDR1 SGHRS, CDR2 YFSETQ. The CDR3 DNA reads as TGCGCCAGCAGCTTGGAGGCAGTGACGGGGGCTAACTATGGCTACACCTTC. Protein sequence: CASSLEAVTGANYGYTF.

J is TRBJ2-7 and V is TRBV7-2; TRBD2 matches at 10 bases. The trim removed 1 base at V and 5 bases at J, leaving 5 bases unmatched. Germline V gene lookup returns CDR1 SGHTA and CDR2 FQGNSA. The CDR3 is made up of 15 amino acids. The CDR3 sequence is CASSLVIAGGDEQYF. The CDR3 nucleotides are TGTGCCAGCAGCTTAGTGATAGCGGGGGGAGACGAGCAGTACTTC.

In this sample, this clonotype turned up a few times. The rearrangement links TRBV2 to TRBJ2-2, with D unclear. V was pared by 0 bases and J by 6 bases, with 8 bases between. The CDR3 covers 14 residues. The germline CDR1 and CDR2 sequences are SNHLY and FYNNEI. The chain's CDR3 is CASSEALGAGELFF. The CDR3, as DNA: TGTGCCAGCAGTGAAGCGCTTGGGGCCGGGGAGCTGTTTTTT.

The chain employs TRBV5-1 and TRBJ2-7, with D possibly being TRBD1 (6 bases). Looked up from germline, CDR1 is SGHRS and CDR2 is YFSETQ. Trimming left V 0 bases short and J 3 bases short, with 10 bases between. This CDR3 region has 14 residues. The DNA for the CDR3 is TGCGCCAGCAGCTTGGAATGGGGGCGCTACGAGCAGTACTTC. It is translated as CASSLEWGRYEQYF.

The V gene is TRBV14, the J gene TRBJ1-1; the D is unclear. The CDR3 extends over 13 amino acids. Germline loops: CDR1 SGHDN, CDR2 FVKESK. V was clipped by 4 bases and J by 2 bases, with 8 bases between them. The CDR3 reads CASSLYTNTEAFF. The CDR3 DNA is TGTGCCAGCAGCCTCTACACCAACACTGAAGCTTTCTTT. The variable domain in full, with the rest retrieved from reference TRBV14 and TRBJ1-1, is EAGVTQFPSHSVIEKGQTVTLRCDPISGHDNLYWYRRVMGKEIKFLLHFVKESKQDESGMPNNRFLAERTGGTYSTLKVQPAELEDSGVYFCASSLYTNTEAFFGQGTRLTVV.

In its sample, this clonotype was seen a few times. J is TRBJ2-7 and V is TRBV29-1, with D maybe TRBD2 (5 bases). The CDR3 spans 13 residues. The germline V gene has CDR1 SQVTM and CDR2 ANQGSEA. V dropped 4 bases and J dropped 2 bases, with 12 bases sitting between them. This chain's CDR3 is CSVVRAETYEQYF. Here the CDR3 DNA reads TGCAGCGTTGTTCGAGCGGAGACCTACGAGCAGTACTTC.

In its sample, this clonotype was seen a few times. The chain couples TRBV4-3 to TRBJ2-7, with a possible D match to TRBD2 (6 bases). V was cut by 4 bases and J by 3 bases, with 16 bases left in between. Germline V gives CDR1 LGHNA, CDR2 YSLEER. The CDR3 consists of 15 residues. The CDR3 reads CASSLGFGSFYEQYF. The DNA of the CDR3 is TGCGCCAGCAGCCTAGGATTCGGGAGTTTCTACGAGCAGTACTTC.

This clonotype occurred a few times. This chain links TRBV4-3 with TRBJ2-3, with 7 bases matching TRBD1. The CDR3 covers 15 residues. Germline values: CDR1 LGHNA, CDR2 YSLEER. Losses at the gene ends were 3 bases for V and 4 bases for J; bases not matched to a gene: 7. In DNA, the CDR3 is TGCGCCAGCAGCCAGGACACAGGGGCGGCAGATACGCAGTATTTT. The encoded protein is CASSQDTGAADTQYF.

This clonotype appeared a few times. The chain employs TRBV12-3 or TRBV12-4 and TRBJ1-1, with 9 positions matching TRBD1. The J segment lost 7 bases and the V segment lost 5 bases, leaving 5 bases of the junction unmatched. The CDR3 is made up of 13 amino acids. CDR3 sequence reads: CASSPGTGFEAFF. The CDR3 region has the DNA TGTGCCAGCAGTCCGGGGACAGGGTTTGAAGCTTTCTTT.

The CDR3 DNA is TGCAGTGCTAGACGGGACAGGGGGCGGACTGAAGCTTTCTTT. It yields the protein CSARRDRGRTEAFF. The rearrangement joins TRBV20-1 to TRBJ1-1; 12 positions agree with TRBD1. CDR1 DFQATT and CDR2 SNEGSKA come from the germline V gene (reference sequence). The J segment lost 5 bases and the V segment lost 2 bases, leaving 3 bases of the junction unmatched. The CDR3 has 14 residues.

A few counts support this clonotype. Here the CDR3 reads CASRPRDTAYEQYF. CDR3 bases: TGCGCCAGCAGACCCAGGGACACCGCCTACGAGCAGTACTTC. V usage is TRBV5-1 and J usage is TRBJ2-7; possible D gene TRBD1, 6 bases. Trimming pared 5 bases from V and 2 bases from J, leaving 14 bases between. Germline V gene data show CDR1 as SGHRS and CDR2 as YFSETQ. The CDR3 sequence is 14 residues long.